This TCR beta chain comes out of a study of regulatory T cells in long-lasting Graves disease. Time point defined: newly diagnosed GD, antithyroid drugs for less than 3 months. With RNA extracted from PBMCs as input, the TCR library was made. A volume of nine milliliters of peripheral blood was collected in EDTA tubes. Building of the TCR beta libraries involved iRepertoire HTBI primers and Arm-PCR of CDR3 regions. One entry per CDR3 protein, called by TCRdb with MiXCR from the multiplex PCR reads. The sample has about 370,000 distinct CDR3 sequences; 15% to 19% are singletons. CDR3 length: 15 residues. The J segment lost 9 bases and the V segment lost 5 bases, leaving 12 bases of the junction unmatched. The germline CDR1 and CDR2 sequences are PRHDT and FYEKMQ (reference sequence).

The rearrangement uses TRBV13 and TRBJ2-1, with 8 bases identical to TRBD1. This TCR was recovered from a female donor with Graves disease. Sample: peripheral blood mononuclear cells (PBMCs), taken at new diagnosis, from a patient treated with antithyroid drugs. The CDR3 here is CASSVTAGQGPEQFF. The CDR3 coding sequence is TGTGCCAGCAGCGTCACCGCCGGACAGGGTCCTGAGCAGTTCTTC.